The clone carrying this TCR beta chain was detected ten times or more. Its antigen is not known. One end of the junction does not line up with germline, which may come from a read error. The method was immunoSEQ multiplex PCR; TCRdb's version includes in-frame clones alone and lacks a portion of them. The sample carries some 1,100,000 clones, around 78% recorded once. The entry originates in a study of shared clonotypes between healthy human individuals. Study at large: Every donor yielded three CD4 naive, three CD4 memory, two CD8 naive and one CD8 memory plate.

General study points: Sequencing depth was a factor that was expected to affect clonotype sharing among donors.

Researchers partitioned CD4+ cells into CD45RA+ naive and CD45RA-negative memory subsets. The CDR3 contains 14 residues. The germline V gene has CDR1 SNHLY and CDR2 FYNNEI. The sequenced sample consisted of memory CD4+ T cells from PBMCs. Subset of the sample: CD45RA-negative fraction. The source of this sequence is a man aged 18 to 29 in good health. Some clones in this sample may be carry-over from other donors' samples. The chain links TRBV2 to TRBJ2-3; 8 nucleotides match TRBD2. As DNA, the CDR3 is TGTGCCAGCAGTCAAGCGGGAGTTGACGATACGCAGTATTTT. Translated, it gives CASSQAGVDDTQYF.